This is a list of T cell receptor beta chains from one sample in a study of human T cells and chemical hapten exposure. TCRdb called the RACE reads again in MiXCR, with one record for every CDR3 protein. Of just under 350,000 distinct CDR3 sequences in the sample, around 6.9% are singletons; the top ten hold 7.5% to 8.5%. This specimen consisted of whole blood, obtained in connection with sensitization to the hapten diphenylcyclopropenone (DPC). These receptors came from a woman aged 18-29 years with alopecia areata. Some clones in this sample may be carry-over from other donors' samples. The CDR3 runs from the conserved cysteine through the conserved F or W. A D gene is named only where the DNA matches it firmly. The listing skips clone size in some rows; elsewhere it reads once, few, many or a size class.

TRBJ2-5	.	.	TRBV5-1	CASSVPTGGGGETQYF	TGCGCCAGCAGCGTCCCGACAGGAGGAGGTGGAGAGACCCAGTACTTC
TRBJ2-7	TRBD1	.	TRBV3-1	CASSGQGFSYEQYF	TGTGCCAGCAGCGGACAGGGCTTCTCCTACGAGCAGTACTTC
TRBJ1-4	TRBD1	.	TRBV14	CASSHSTTGFNEKLFF	TGTGCCAGCAGCCACAGTACGACAGGGTTTAATGAAAAACTGTTTTTT
TRBJ2-5	.	.	TRBV3-1	CASSQVGVETQYF	TGTGCCAGCAGCCAAGTAGGCGTAGAGACCCAGTACTTC
TRBJ1-1	TRBD1	many	TRBV2	CASRKTGRTEAFF	TGTGCCAGCAGAAAGACAGGGCGAACTGAAGCTTTCTTT
TRBJ2-3	.	many	TRBV24-1	CATIGLDNTQYF	TGTGCCACCATCGGACTGGATAATACGCAGTATTTT
TRBJ2-7	TRBD1	few	TRBV20-1	CSAKWTGDYEQYF	TGCAGTGCTAAATGGACAGGGGACTACGAGCAGTACTTC
TRBJ2-3	.	.	TRBV20-1	CSAKDSTDTQYF	TGCAGTGCAAAAGACAGCACAGATACGCAGTATTTT
TRBJ2-3	.	few	TRBV20-1	CSAHKRGTDTQYF	TGCAGTGCCCATAAGCGGGGCACAGATACGCAGTATTTT
TRBJ1-2	.	few	TRBV7-9	CASSLKEGTYGYTF	TGTGCCAGCAGCTTAAAGGAAGGGACCTATGGCTACACCTTC
TRBJ1-3	.	.	TRBV7-2	CASSSDYLSGNTIYF	TGTGCCAGCAGCTCCGACTATCTCTCTGGAAACACCATATATTTT
TRBJ2-7	TRBD1	many	TRBV7-9	CASSRGRDRAGEQYF	TGTGCCAGCAGCCGGGGCCGGGACAGGGCCGGAGAGCAGTACTTC
TRBJ2-7	.	.	TRBV5-1	CASSLDPEEEQYF	TGCGCCAGCAGCTTGGACCCGGAGGAGGAGCAGTACTTC
TRBJ2-2	TRBD2	few	TRBV12-3/TRBV12-4	CASSRTSAGELFF	TGTGCCAGCAGCAGGACTAGCGCGGGGGAGCTGTTTTTT
TRBJ2-3	TRBD1	few	TRBV5-1	CASKGQGSTDTQYF	TGCGCCAGCAAGGGACAGGGAAGCACAGATACGCAGTATTTT
TRBJ1-6	TRBD1	.	TRBV12-3/TRBV12-4	CASRGQGSPLHF	TGTGCCAGCAGGGGACAGGGCTCACCCCTCCACTTT
TRBJ2-2	.	.	TRBV18	CASSPRSGIANTGELFF	TGTGCCAGCTCACCCAGATCAGGAATCGCGAACACCGGGGAGCTGTTTTTT
TRBJ1-5	.	.	TRBV6-2/TRBV6-3	CASSYENYQPQHF	TGTGCCAGCAGTTACGAGAATTATCAGCCCCAGCATTTT